The source of this T cell receptor beta chain is a study of cytomegalovirus exposure and HLA in healthy donors. Study-wide context: An analysis done earlier identified 100 million to 140 million unique TCR beta sequences from about 179 million T cells. Study results and caveats: In a later analysis, DRB1 alleles had the most associated TCRs; HLA-C alleles the fewest.

Worth noting for this clone: Its antigen is undetermined.

Germline V gives CDR1 SEHNR, CDR2 FQNEAQ (reference sequence). The V and J ends lost 0 bases and 5 bases, in that order; junction bases with no gene match: 3. The CDR3 length is 14 residues. Both 60 Vbeta primers and 13 Jbeta primers went into the PCR. Here immunoSEQ multiplex PCR was the method, and the copy in TCRdb shows in-frame clones only, minus some. The sample records 100,000 to 150,000 clones, roughly 69% being singletons. Sequencing was carried out using PBMCs. The TCR comes from a woman in her forties in good health and CMV-seropositive. The V and J genes are TRBV7-9 and TRBJ2-7; 8 positions match TRBD1. CDR3 region: CASSLARQGNEQYF. In nucleotides, the CDR3 is TGTGCCAGCAGCTTAGCGCGACAGGGGAACGAGCAGTACTTC.